Listed below are T cell receptor beta chains from one sample, sequenced in a study of blood T cell repertoires in COVID-19. Sequencing was performed with immunoSEQ multiplex PCR; in TCRdb, only in-frame clones are kept and a portion is missing. The table shows around 190,000 clones, with approximately 78% occurring only once. Sequencing was performed on PBMCs or T cells enriched from blood (not recorded which). The receptors here all came from a middle-aged man who had recovered from COVID-19. CDR3s include the opening cysteine and the closing phenylalanine or tryptophan. A D gene is named only where the DNA matches it firmly. Only part of the rows carry a size: once, few, many, or a class if the clone is expanded.

size | J | D | V | DNA | CDR3
- | TRBJ1-3 | - | TRBV24-1 | TGTGCCACCAGTGCTGACCACGTCAGGGAGGAGTCCTCTGGAAACACCATATATTTT | CATSADHVREESSGNTIYF
- | TRBJ2-7 | - | TRBV12-3/TRBV12-4 | TGTGCCAGCAGTTTCAACCAACAGACAAAGCAGTACTTC | CASSFNQQTKQYF
- | TRBJ2-1 | TRBD2 | TRBV5-1 | TGCGCCAGCAGCTGGACTAGCGGGAGTGATGAGCAGTTCTTC | CASSWTSGSDEQFF
few | TRBJ1-2 | - | TRBV6-5 | TGTGCCAGCATAGACTTAGGCTACACCTTC | CASIDLGYTF
few | TRBJ1-2 | - | TRBV6-9 | TGTGCCACCCCAGTCTATGGCTACACCTTC | CATPVYGYTF
- | TRBJ2-1 | TRBD1 | TRBV19 | TGTGCCAGTAGTAACACAGGGGGTTGGAATGAGCAGTTCTTC | CASSNTGGWNEQFF
once | TRBJ1-6 | TRBD1 | TRBV19 | TGTGCCAGCACGGACAGGGGTAATTCACCCCTCCACTTT | CASTDRGNSPLHF
few | TRBJ1-2 | TRBD1 | TRBV6-1 | TGTGCCAGCAGTGAACCTGGACAGGGTCCTGGCTACACCTTC | CASSEPGQGPGYTF
- | TRBJ2-7 | - | TRBV7-9 | TGTGCCAGCAGCTACGGACGGCAGGGGCTGGGCTCCTACGAGCAGTACTTC | CASSYGRQGLGSYEQYF
- | TRBJ2-3 | TRBD2 | TRBV24-1 | TGTGCCACCAGTTCCGGGACTAGCGGCACAGATACGCAGTATTTT | CATSSGTSGTDTQYF
- | TRBJ2-3 | TRBD2 | TRBV7-3 | TGTGCCAGCAGCTGGAGCGGGGGGAGCACAGATACGCAGTATTTT | CASSWSGGSTDTQYF
- | TRBJ2-7 | TRBD1 | TRBV6-6 | TGTGCCAGCAGTTATGCCGGGACAGGGACCTACGAGCAGTACTTC | CASSYAGTGTYEQYF
- | TRBJ1-5 | - | TRBV5-5 | TGTGCCAGCAGCTTGGTCTCCGATCAGCCCCAGCATTTT | CASSLVSDQPQHF
few | TRBJ2-5 | TRBD2 | TRBV2 | TGTGCCAGCAGTGAAGGGTGGGGGGGCCAAGAGACCCAGTACTTC | CASSEGWGGQETQYF
- | TRBJ1-5 | - | TRBV12-3/TRBV12-4 | TGTGCCAGCAGTTTAACGGGAGATCAGCCCCAGCATTTT | CASSLTGDQPQHF
many | TRBJ2-7 | - | TRBV6-5 | TGTGCCAGCAGTTCCAGGGCCCTATACGAGCAGTACTTC | CASSSRALYEQYF
once | TRBJ1-5 | TRBD1 | TRBV27 | TGTGCCAGCACCCTAAAGGGGACAGGGTCGGTTCAGCCCCAGCATTTT | CASTLKGTGSVQPQHF
- | TRBJ1-2 | TRBD1 | TRBV19 | TGTGCCAGTAGTCCTGGGACAGACCTGAGGCACTTC | CASSPGTDLRHF
- | TRBJ1-4 | - | TRBV5-1 | TGCGCCAGCAGAAGGCGGGGAGGGACTAATGAAAAACTGTTTTTT | CASRRRGGTNEKLFF
once | TRBJ2-2 | TRBD1 | TRBV6-5 | TGTGCCAGCAGTTGGGACAGATTTACCACCGGGGAGCTGTTTTTT | CASSWDRFTTGELFF
- | TRBJ2-7 | - | TRBV27 | TGTGCCAGCAGTTTATCGGGGAGCTCCGAGCAGTACTTC | CASSLSGSSEQYF
- | TRBJ1-5 | TRBD1 | TRBV19 | TGTGCCAGTCGACAGGGAAGGGGCTTCAATCAGCCCCAGCATTTT | CASRQGRGFNQPQHF
- | TRBJ1-2 | - | TRBV27 | TGTGCCAGCAGTTTATCGAATCGGGTACGGGGCCCGGGAGGTGGCTACACCTTC | CASSLSNRVRGPGGGYTF
- | TRBJ2-3 | - | TRBV5-1 | TGCGCCAGCAGCTACTACACAGATACGCAGTATTTT | CASSYYTDTQYF
few | TRBJ1-2 | TRBD1 | TRBV27 | TGTGCCAGCAGGTGGACAGGGGACACTTATGGCTACACCTTC | CASRWTGDTYGYTF
- | TRBJ2-2 | TRBD1 | TRBV5-1 | TGCGCCAGCAGCTGGGAAGGGACAGGGGTGTATACCGGGGAGCTGTTTTTT | CASSWEGTGVYTGELFF
- | TRBJ1-2 | - | TRBV28 | TGTGCCAGCAGGTCGGTCTATGGCTACACCTTC | CASRSVYGYTF
- | TRBJ1-3 | - | TRBV5-1 | TGCGCCAGCAAAAGCCGGGACACAGGAAACACCATATATTTT | CASKSRDTGNTIYF
once | TRBJ2-7 | TRBD2 | TRBV18 | TGTGCCAGCTCACTAAAGACTAGCGGGGGGCCCAGATCCTACGAGCAGTACTTC | CASSLKTSGGPRSYEQYF
- | TRBJ1-2 | TRBD1 | TRBV30 | TGTGCCTGGGAGACAGGGGTTAACTATGGCTACACCTTC | CAWETGVNYGYTF
once | TRBJ2-7 | TRBD1 | TRBV10-3 | TGTGCCACTGACAAGACAGGGGGTACGTACGAGCAGTACTTC | CATDKTGGTYEQYF
- | TRBJ2-2 | TRBD2 | TRBV29-1 | TGCAGCGTCCGGGGGACTAGCGGAGGGGCGGGCACCGGGGAGCTGTTTTTT | CSVRGTSGGAGTGELFF
- | TRBJ2-1 | TRBD2 | TRBV28 | TGTGCCAGCAGAAACGGGGGGGCCTACAATGAGCAGTTCTTC | CASRNGGAYNEQFF
- | TRBJ2-2 | TRBD2 | TRBV5-1 | TGCGCCAGCAGCTTGGTGGCTAGCGGTAACACCGGGGAGCTGTTTTTT | CASSLVASGNTGELFF
- | TRBJ2-3 | TRBD2 | TRBV5-1 | TGCGCCAGCAGTTCGGCTAGCGGGGGGCAGTTAGATACGCAGTATTTT | CASSSASGGQLDTQYF
- | TRBJ2-3 | TRBD2 | TRBV7-9 | TGTGCCAGCAGCTTAATGGCGGGGGGCCGAACAGATACGCAGTATTTT | CASSLMAGGRTDTQYF
- | TRBJ2-7 | - | TRBV6-1 | TGTGCCAGCAGTGAAGGCTCCAGGGGAACCTACGAGCAGTACTTC | CASSEGSRGTYEQYF
- | TRBJ1-2 | - | TRBV27 | TGTGCCAGCAGCCCCGGACAGACACAAGGCTACACCTTC | CASSPGQTQGYTF
- | TRBJ1-6 | - | TRBV27 | TGTGCCATCGAGAGTTCACCCCTCCACTTT | CAIESSPLHF
- | TRBJ1-1 | - | TRBV7-9 | TGTGCCAGCAGTCGAGATTCGGACACTGAAGCTTTCTTT | CASSRDSDTEAFF
- | TRBJ1-3 | - | TRBV6-1 | TGTGCCAGCAGTGAATTATCCCGGAACACCATATATTTT | CASSELSRNTIYF
- | TRBJ1-2 | TRBD1 | TRBV19 | TGTGCCAGTAGCCCTCCGGGACAGGGGGACTATGGCTACACCTTC | CASSPPGQGDYGYTF
- | TRBJ1-1 | - | TRBV19 | TGTGCCAGTAGTACATCCGGTAACACTGAAGCTTTCTTT | CASSTSGNTEAFF
- | TRBJ2-5 | - | TRBV5-1 | TGCGCCAGCAGCCCGGGGAGCGTACAAGAGACCCAGTACTTC | CASSPGSVQETQYF
- | TRBJ2-1 | TRBD2 | TRBV27 | TGTGCCAGCAGCCGTAGCGGGAGATATAAGTTCTTC | CASSRSGRYKFF
few | TRBJ2-2 | - | TRBV29-1 | TGCAGCGTTGAATCGGGTGCCGGGGAGCTGTTTTTT | CSVESGAGELFF
- | TRBJ1-2 | TRBD1 | TRBV28 | TGTGCCAGCAGTTCCGGGACAGGGACCATTTATGGCTACACCTTC | CASSSGTGTIYGYTF
few | TRBJ1-1 | TRBD1 | TRBV30 | TGTGCCTGGAACCAGGGACAGGGAAGCACTGAAGCTTTCTTT | CAWNQGQGSTEAFF
- | TRBJ2-2 | - | TRBV5-1 | TGCGCCAGCAGCTTTCCTAGACGAGAGCTGTTTTTT | CASSFPRRELFF
- | TRBJ2-7 | - | TRBV6-5 | TGTGCCAGCTCCCCGGGGGGCCTTGGGGAGCAGTACTTC | CASSPGGLGEQYF
- | TRBJ2-2 | TRBD1 | TRBV5-1 | TGCGCCAGCAGAAACCCGGGACAGGGGAACACCGGGGAGCTGTTTTTT | CASRNPGQGNTGELFF
once | TRBJ2-5 | TRBD1 | TRBV30 | TGTGCCTGGAGTTTCTTGGGACAGGGCGGGGAGACCCAGTACTTC | CAWSFLGQGGETQYF
- | TRBJ1-2 | - | TRBV10-3 | TGTGCCATCAGTGCGAAGGAGGAGGGGAACTATGGCTACACCTTC | CAISAKEEGNYGYTF